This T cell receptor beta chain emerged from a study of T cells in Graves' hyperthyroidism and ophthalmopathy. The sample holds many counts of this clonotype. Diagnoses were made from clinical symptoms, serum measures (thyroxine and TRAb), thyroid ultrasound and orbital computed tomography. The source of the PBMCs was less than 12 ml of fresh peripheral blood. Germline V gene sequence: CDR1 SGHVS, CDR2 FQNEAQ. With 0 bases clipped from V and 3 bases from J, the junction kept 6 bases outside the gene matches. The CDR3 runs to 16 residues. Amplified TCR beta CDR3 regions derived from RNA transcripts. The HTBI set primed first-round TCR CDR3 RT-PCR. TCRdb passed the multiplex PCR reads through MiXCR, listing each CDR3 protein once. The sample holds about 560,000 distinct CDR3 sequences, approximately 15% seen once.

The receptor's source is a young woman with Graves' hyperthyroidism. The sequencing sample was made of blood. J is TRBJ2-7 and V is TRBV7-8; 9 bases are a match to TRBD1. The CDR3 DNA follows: TGTGCCAGCAGCTTAGCACGTGGGGGACAGGGCTACGAGCAGTACTTC. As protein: CASSLARGGQGYEQYF.